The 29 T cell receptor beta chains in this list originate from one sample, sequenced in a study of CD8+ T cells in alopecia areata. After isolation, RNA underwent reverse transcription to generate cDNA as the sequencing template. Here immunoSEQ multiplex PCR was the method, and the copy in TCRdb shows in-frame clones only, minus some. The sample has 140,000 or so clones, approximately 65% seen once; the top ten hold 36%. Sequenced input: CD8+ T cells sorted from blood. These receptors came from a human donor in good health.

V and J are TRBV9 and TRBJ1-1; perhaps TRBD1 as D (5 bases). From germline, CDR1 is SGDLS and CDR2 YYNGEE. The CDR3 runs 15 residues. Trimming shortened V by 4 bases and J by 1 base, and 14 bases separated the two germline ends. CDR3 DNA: TGTGCCAGCAGCCCCTGGTTGGGGGAGAACACTGAAGCTTTCTTT. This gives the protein CASSPWLGENTEAFF.

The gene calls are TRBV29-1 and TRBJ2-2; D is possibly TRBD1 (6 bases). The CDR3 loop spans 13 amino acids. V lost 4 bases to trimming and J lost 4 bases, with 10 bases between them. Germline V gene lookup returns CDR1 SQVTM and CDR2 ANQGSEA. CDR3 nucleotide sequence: TGCAGCGTTGTTGGACAGCGCACCGGGGAGCTGTTTTTT. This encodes CSVVGQRTGELFF.

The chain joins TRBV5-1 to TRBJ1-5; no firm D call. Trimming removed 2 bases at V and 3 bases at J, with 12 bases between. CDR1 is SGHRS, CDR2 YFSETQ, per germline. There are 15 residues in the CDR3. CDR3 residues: CASSFGGNPNQPQHF. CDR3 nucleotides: TGCGCCAGCAGCTTCGGCGGGAACCCCAATCAGCCCCAGCATTTT.

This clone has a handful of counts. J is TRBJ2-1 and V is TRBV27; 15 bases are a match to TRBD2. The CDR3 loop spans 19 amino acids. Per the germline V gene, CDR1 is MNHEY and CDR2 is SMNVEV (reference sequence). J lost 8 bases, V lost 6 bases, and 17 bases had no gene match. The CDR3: CASRLVGLAGGGVTDEQFF. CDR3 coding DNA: TGTGCCAGCAGGCTAGTGGGACTAGCGGGAGGAGGGGTAACAGATGAGCAGTTCTTC.

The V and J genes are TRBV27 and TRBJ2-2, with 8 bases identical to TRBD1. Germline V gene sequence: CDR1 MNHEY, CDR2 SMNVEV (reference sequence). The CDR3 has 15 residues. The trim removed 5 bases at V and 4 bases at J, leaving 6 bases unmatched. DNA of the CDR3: TGTGCCAGCAGTCTATGGACAGGGAGCACCGGGGAGCTGTTTTTT. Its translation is CASSLWTGSTGELFF.

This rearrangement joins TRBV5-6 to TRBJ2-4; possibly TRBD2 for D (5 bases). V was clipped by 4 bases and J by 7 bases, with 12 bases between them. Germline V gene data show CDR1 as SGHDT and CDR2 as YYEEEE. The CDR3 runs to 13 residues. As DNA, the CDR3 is TGTGCCAGCAGCCCCGGGAATCGGAACATTCAGTACTTC. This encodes CASSPGNRNIQYF.

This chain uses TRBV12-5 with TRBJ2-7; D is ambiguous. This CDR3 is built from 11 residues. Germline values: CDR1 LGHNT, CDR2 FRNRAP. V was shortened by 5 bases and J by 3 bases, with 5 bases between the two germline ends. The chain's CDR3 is CASGPGYEQYF. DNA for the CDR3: TGTGCTAGTGGTCCGGGCTACGAGCAGTACTTC. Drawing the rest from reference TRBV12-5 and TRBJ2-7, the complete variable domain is DARVTQTPRHKVTEMGQEVTMRCQPILGHNTVFWYRQTMMQGLELLAYFRNRAPLDDSGMPKDRFSAEMPDATLATLKIQPSEPRDSAVYFCASGPGYEQYFGPGTRLTVT.

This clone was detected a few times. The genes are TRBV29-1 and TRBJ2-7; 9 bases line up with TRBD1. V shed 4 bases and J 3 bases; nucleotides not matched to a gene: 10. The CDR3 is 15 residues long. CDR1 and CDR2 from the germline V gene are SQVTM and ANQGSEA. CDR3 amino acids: CSVGGGQGTFYEQYF. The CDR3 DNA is TGCAGCGTTGGGGGAGGACAGGGGACCTTCTACGAGCAGTACTTC.

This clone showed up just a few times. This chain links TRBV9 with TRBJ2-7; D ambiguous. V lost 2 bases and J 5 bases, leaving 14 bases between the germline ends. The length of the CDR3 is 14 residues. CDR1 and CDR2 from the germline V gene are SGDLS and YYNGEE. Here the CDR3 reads CASSVTLWSDEQYF. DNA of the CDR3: TGTGCCAGCAGCGTGACCCTATGGAGCGACGAGCAGTACTTC. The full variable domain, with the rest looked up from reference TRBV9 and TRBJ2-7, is DSGVTQTPKHLITATGQRVTLRCSPRSGDLSVYWYQQSLDQGLQFLIQYYNGEERAKGNILERFSAQQFPDLHSELNLSSLELGDSALYFCASSVTLWSDEQYFGPGTRLTVT.

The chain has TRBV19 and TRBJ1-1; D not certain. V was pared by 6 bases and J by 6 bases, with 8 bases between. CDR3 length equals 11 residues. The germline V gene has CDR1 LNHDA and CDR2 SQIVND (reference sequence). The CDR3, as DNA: TGTGCCAGTAGCCTCGGGGCTGAAGCTTTCTTT. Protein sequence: CASSLGAEAFF.

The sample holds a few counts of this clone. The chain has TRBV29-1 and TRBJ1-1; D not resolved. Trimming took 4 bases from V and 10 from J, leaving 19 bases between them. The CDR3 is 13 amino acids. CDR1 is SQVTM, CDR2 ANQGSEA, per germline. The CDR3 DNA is TGCAGCGTTGGGGAGGGAGGCGGGTTTGTAGCTTTCTTT. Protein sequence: CSVGEGGGFVAFF.

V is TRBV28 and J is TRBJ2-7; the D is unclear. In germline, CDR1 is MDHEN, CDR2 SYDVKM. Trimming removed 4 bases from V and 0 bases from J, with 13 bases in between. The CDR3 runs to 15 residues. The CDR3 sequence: CASSYSFLSSYEQYF. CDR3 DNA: TGTGCCAGCAGTTATAGCTTCCTTAGCTCCTACGAGCAGTACTTC. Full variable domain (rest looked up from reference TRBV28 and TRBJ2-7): DVKVTQSSRYLVKRTGEKVFLECVQDMDHENMFWYRQDPGLGLRLIYFSYDVKMKEKGDIPEGYSVSREKKERFSLILESASTNQTSMYLCASSYSFLSSYEQYFGPGTRLTVT.

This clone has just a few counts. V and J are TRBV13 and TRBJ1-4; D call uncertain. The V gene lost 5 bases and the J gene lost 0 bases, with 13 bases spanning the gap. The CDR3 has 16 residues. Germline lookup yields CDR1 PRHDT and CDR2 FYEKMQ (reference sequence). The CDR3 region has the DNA TGTGCCAGCAGCCCAGCAGGCGATGCAACTAATGAAAAACTGTTTTTT. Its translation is CASSPAGDATNEKLFF. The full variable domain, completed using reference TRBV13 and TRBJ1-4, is AAGVIQSPRHLIKEKRETATLKCYPIPRHDTVYWYQQGPGQDPQFLISFYEKMQSDKGSIPDRFSAQQFSDYHSELNMSSLELGDSALYFCASSPAGDATNEKLFFGSGTQLSVL.

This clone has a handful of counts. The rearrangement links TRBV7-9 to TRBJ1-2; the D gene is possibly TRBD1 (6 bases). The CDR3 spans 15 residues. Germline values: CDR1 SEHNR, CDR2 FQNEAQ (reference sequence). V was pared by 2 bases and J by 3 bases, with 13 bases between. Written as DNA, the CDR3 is TGTGCCAGCAGCTTAACACAGGGTGAGGACTATGGCTACACCTTC. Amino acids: CASSLTQGEDYGYTF.

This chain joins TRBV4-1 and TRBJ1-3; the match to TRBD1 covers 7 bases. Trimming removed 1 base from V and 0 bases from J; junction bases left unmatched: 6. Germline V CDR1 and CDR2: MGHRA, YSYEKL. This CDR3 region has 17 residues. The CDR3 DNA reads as TGCGCCAGCAGCCAAGTGGGACAGTCATACTCTGGAAACACCATATATTTT. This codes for CASSQVGQSYSGNTIYF.

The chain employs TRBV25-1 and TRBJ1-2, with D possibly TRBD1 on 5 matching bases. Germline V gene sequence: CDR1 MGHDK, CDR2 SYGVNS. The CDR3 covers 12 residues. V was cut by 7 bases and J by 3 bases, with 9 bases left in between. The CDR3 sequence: CASTDSDYGYTF. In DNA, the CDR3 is TGTGCCAGCACCGACAGCGACTATGGCTACACCTTC.

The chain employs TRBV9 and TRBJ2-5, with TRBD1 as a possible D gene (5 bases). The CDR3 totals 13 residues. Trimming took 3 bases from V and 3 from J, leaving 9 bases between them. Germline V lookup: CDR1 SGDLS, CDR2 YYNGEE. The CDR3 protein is CASSADSEETQYF. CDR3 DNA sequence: TGTGCCAGCAGCGCAGACAGTGAAGAGACCCAGTACTTC.

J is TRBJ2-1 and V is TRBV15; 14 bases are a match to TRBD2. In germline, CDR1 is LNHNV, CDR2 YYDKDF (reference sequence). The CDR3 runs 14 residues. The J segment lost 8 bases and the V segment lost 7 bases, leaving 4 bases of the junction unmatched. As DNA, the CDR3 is TGTGCCACCAATGGACTAGCGGGAGGACATGAGCAGTTCTTC. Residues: CATNGLAGGHEQFF.

CDR3: CASSLGGNEQFF. DNA of the CDR3: TGCGCCAGCAGTCTCGGGGGCAATGAGCAGTTCTTC. The chain is built from TRBV10-2 and TRBJ2-1, with TRBD2 as a possible D gene (6 bases). CDR3 length: 12 residues. V was trimmed by 5 bases and J by 6 bases, leaving 8 bases between them. In germline, CDR1 is WSHSY, CDR2 SAAADI.

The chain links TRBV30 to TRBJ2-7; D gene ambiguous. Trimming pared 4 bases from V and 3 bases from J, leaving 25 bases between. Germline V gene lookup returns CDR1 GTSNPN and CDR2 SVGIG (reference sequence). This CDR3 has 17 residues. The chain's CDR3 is CAWTKRVTFPTLYEQYF. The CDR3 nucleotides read TGTGCCTGGACCAAGAGAGTGACCTTCCCAACCCTCTACGAGCAGTACTTC.

In nucleotides, the CDR3 is TGTGCCAGCAGTGAATTGGACGGGCAAAACATTCAGTACTTC. This encodes CASSELDGQNIQYF. The chain combines TRBV25-1 with TRBJ2-4; D remains ambiguous. The CDR3 runs 14 residues. Trimming left V 1 base short and J 5 bases short, with 9 bases between. The germline V gene has CDR1 MGHDK and CDR2 SYGVNS.

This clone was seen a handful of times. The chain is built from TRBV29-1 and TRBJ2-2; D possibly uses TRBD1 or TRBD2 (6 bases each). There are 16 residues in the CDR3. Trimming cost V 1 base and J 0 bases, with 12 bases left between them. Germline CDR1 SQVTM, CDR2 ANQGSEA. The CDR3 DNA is TGCAGCGTTGAAGGGAGGGGGACTGCGAACACCGGGGAGCTGTTTTTT. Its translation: CSVEGRGTANTGELFF.

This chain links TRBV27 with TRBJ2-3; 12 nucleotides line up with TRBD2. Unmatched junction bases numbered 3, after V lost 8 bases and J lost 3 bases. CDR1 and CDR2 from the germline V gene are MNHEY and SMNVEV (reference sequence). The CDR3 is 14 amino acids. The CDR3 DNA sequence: TGTGCCAGCGGACTAGCGGGATTTACAGATACGCAGTATTTT. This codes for CASGLAGFTDTQYF.

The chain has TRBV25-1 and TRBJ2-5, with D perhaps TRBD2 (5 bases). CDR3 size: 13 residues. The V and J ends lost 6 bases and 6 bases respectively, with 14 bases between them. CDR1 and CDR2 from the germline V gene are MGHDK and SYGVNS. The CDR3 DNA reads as TGTGCCAGCAGGAGACATGAGGGAAAGACCCAGTACTTC. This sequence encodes CASRRHEGKTQYF.

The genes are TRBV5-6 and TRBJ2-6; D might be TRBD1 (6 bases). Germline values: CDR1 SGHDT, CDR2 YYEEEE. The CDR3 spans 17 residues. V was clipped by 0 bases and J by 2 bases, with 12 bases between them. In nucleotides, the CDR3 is TGTGCCAGCAGCTTGGACGATACAGGGACTGGGGCCAACGTCCTGACTTTC. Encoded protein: CASSLDDTGTGANVLTF.

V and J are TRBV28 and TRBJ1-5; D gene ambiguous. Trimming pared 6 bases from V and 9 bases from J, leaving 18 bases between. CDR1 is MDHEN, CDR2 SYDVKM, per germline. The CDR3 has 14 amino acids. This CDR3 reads CASSPMERGPPQHF. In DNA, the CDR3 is TGTGCCAGCAGCCCGATGGAACGAGGACCGCCCCAGCATTTT.

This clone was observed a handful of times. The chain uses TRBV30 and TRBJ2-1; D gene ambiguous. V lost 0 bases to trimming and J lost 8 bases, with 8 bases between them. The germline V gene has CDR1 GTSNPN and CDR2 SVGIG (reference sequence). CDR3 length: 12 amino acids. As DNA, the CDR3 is TGTGCCTGGAGTGTAGGCCCTGATGAGCAGTTCTTC. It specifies CAWSVGPDEQFF.

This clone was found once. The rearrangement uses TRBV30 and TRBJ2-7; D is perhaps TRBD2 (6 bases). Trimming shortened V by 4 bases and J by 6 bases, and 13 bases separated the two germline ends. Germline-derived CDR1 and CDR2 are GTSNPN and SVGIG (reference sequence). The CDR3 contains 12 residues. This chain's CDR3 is CAWNLASGEQYF. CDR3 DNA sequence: TGTGCCTGGAATCTAGCGAGTGGCGAGCAGTACTTC. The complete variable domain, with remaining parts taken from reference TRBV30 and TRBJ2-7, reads SQTIHQWPATLVQPVGSPLSLECTVEGTSNPNLYWYRQAAGRGLQLLFYSVGIGQISSEVPQNLSASRPQDRQFILSSKKLLLSDSGFYLCAWNLASGEQYFGPGTRLTVT.

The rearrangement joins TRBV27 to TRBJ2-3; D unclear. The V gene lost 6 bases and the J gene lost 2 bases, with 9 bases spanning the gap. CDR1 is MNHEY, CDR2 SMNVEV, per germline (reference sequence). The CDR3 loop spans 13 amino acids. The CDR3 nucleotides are TGTGCCAGCAGCCTATACAACACAGATACGCAGTATTTT. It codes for CASSLYNTDTQYF.